This entry features one TCR beta chain sequence. Which antigen it targets is not known. No base quality values were provided; no much bigger clone lies one nucleotide off. The CDR3, cysteine through phenylalanine, is 15 amino acids long. Only the CDR3 portion is preserved as DNA: 45 bases, with reading frame beginning at the first base. The germline V gene (reference sequence) provides CDR1 SEHNR and CDR2 FQNEAQ. V loses 0 bases of germline sequence and J loses 5 bases, and the interval between the two ends is 13 bases. Whole blood was collected in K2EDTA tubes by collaborating institutions according to the institutions' own protocols. Collaborator samples were shipped for TCRbeta analysis as frozen whole blood, isolated PBMCs, or DNA extracted from either sample type. These data originate in a study of blood T cell repertoires in COVID-19 (dated by TCRdb to about 2020). In the study overall: Samples from collaborators originated in the United States, Italy and Spain and spanned both the acute and convalescent phases of COVID-19. The prospective study material was composed of cDNA or gDNA derived from T cells, B-cell-depleted T cells, or PBMCs. The dataset comprised deeply sampled blood TCRbeta repertoires from subjects exposed to, actively infected with, or recovered from COVID-19. The repertoires were made available in a free public database intended to serve as a resource for research on the immune response to SARS-CoV-2. The samples were drawn from the first 160 participants of the ongoing ImmuneRACE study and from 1,254 subjects provided by 6 global collaborators. Nearly every sample came with metadata listing a de-identified subject ID, COVID-19 status, age in years and sex. HLA class I and class II types, where available, came from metadata supplied by the sample provider rather than from assay-based typing.

Study-level results and caveats: Clinical and demographic metadata were provided uncurated, with the amount varying by source and participant.

The immunoSEQ Assay, a bias-controlled multiplex PCR, was used to amplify TCRbeta CDR3 regions from genomic DNA. As for how the authors treated the data: The number of nucleated cells in each sample was estimated by amplification of reference gene primers within the assay. Sequence reads were collapsed and filtered to measure the absolute abundance of every unique TCRbeta CDR3 rearrangement. For each sample, productive Simpson clonality was calculated as the square root of Simpson's diversity index across productive rearrangements. In TCRdb, the immuneACCESS table is reduced to in-frame sequences with V and J assigned. These tables do not hold every clone; where another copy was compared, an unresolved V gene accounts for under half, and the others remain unexplained. That table supplies the V and J calls and clone size; D and trimming were determined from the DNA. For this sample there are about 260,000 clones; approximately 82% appear just once. The leading ten clones occupy about 1.9% of the sample.

Sequenced sample: peripheral blood. The sequence derives from a woman aged 80 or over with acute or convalescent COVID-19. This chain is built from TRBV7-9 and TRBJ1-1, with the D gene too uncertain to name. This receptor carries the CDR3 CASSLAAGSETEAFF. In nucleotides, the sequence is TGTGCCAGCAGCTTAGCGGCAGGTTCGGAAACTGAAGCTTTCTTT.